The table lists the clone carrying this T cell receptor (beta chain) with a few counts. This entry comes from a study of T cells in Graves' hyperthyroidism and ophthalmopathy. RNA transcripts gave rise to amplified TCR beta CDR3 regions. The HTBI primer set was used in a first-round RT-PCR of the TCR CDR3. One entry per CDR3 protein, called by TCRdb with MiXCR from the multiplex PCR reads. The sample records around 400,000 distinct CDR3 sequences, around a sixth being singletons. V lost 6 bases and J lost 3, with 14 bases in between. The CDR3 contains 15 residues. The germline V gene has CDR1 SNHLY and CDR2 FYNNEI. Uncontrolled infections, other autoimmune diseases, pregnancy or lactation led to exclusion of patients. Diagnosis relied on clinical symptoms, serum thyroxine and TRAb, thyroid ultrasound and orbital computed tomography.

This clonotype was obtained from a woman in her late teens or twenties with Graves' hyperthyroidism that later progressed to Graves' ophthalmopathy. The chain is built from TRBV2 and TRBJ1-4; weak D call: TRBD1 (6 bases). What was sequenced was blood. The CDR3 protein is CASRQQGSPNEKLFF. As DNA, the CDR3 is TGTGCCAGCAGGCAACAGGGAAGCCCTAATGAAAAACTGTTTTTT.